This entry lists 22 T cell receptor beta chains sequenced from one sample in a study of early T cells in non-severe SARS-CoV-2 infection. TCRdb re-called the 5' RACE reads with MiXCR, one entry per CDR3 protein. The sample consists of 75,000 to 80,000 distinct CDR3 sequences, less than 20% of them appearing once. The sequenced sample was whole blood. These receptors were obtained from an adult who was a healthcare worker with PCR-confirmed SARS-CoV-2 infection or an uninfected control (not recorded which).

This clonotype was detected a few times. This rearrangement joins TRBV7-2 to TRBJ2-3; D call uncertain. Germline CDR1 is SGHTA and CDR2 is FQGNSA. Trimming shortened V by 4 bases and J by 3 bases, and 20 bases separated the two germline ends. This CDR3 has 17 amino acids. CDR3 in amino acids: CASSSLAMGSGTDTQYF. CDR3 sequence (DNA): TGTGCCAGCAGCTCCCTTGCGATGGGAAGTGGAACAGATACGCAGTATTTT.

The chain employs TRBV6-5 and TRBJ1-5, with TRBD1 identical over 8 bases. Germline V gene sequence: CDR1 MNHEY, CDR2 SVGAGI. Losses at the gene ends were 6 bases for V and 2 bases for J; bases not matched to a gene: 6. The CDR3 consists of 15 residues. This CDR3 is CASRPTGGGNQPQHF. DNA for the CDR3: TGTGCCAGCAGACCTACAGGGGGAGGCAATCAGCCCCAGCATTTT.

The V call is TRBV10-3, the J call TRBJ2-7, with 11 bases identical to TRBD1. The trim removed 6 bases at V and 6 bases at J, leaving 10 bases unmatched. The germline CDR1 and CDR2 sequences are ENHRY and SYGVKD. The CDR3 loop spans 15 amino acids. Here the CDR3 DNA reads TGTGCCATCAGAGGACAGGGGGCCCCCTTGGGCGAGCAGTACTTC. Amino acids: CAIRGQGAPLGEQYF.

In its sample, this clonotype was seen a few times. This chain uses TRBV7-6 with TRBJ1-2; tentative D call: TRBD1 (5 bases). V lost 5 bases and J lost 2, with 21 bases in between. The CDR3 runs to 17 residues. CDR1 is SGHVS, CDR2 FNYEAQ, per germline. DNA of the CDR3: TGTGCCAGCAGCCCTTCCTTCGGGGGGGGTAGGAACTATGGCTACACCTTC. Translating gives CASSPSFGGGRNYGYTF.

V is TRBV5-1 and J is TRBJ1-6, with a weak D call TRBD1 (5 bases). Trimming left V 2 bases short and J 10 bases short, with 10 bases between. CDR1 is SGHRS, CDR2 YFSETQ, per germline. The CDR3 is 13 amino acids. CDR3 nucleotide sequence: TGCGCCAGCAGCTTCGGGGCCCAGTCACCCCTCCACTTT. This codes for CASSFGAQSPLHF.

This clonotype was observed a handful of times. The J gene is TRBJ2-7, the V gene TRBV18; TRBD2 matches at 8 bases. V gave up 7 bases and J gave up 7 bases; unmatched junction bases: 6. The CDR3 length is 12 residues. Germline loops: CDR1 KGHSH, CDR2 LQKENI. CDR3 residues: CASFAGGDEQYF. CDR3 in DNA: TGTGCCAGCTTCGCGGGAGGCGATGAGCAGTACTTC.

The table lists this clonotype with a count of one. A much larger clone lies a single base off, so this may be a read error. This chain connects TRBV28 to TRBJ1-4, with D possibly TRBD1 on 6 matching bases. The CDR3 is 14 amino acids. Germline lookup yields CDR1 MDHEN and CDR2 SYDVKM. The CDR3 spells CASRTQGGNENLFF. In nucleotides, the CDR3 is TGTGCCAGCAGGACACAGGGAGGGAATGAAAACCTGTTTTTT.

This rearrangement joins TRBV7-8 to TRBJ2-7; 8 bases match TRBD2. Per germline, CDR1 SGHVS and CDR2 FQNEAQ. With 1 base clipped from V and 2 bases from J, the junction kept 13 bases outside the gene matches. This CDR3 is 18 amino acids long. In DNA, the CDR3 is TGTGCCAGCAGCTTAGGTGTGGCAACTAGCGGCCATGCCTACGAGCAGTACTTC. Amino acids: CASSLGVATSGHAYEQYF.

This clonotype was recorded a few times. The chain employs TRBV7-6 and TRBJ2-1; D not resolved. Trimming left V 1 base short and J 7 bases short, with 14 bases between. The CDR3 covers 15 residues. Germline lookup yields CDR1 SGHVS and CDR2 FNYEAQ. CDR3 nucleotides: TGTGCCAGCAGCTTAGGAACTCTAGTGAGGAATGAGCAGTTCTTC. Protein: CASSLGTLVRNEQFF.

This clonotype was found a few times. The CDR3 DNA is TGTGCCAGCAGAGCCGGACAGGGAGTGTTCTCGGGCACTGAAGCTTTCTTT. Encoded protein: CASRAGQGVFSGTEAFF. The gene calls are TRBV25-1 and TRBJ1-1; 8 bases agree with TRBD1. The V and J ends lost 6 bases and 4 bases, in that order; junction bases with no gene match: 16. The CDR3 loop spans 17 amino acids. The germline V gene has CDR1 MGHDK and CDR2 SYGVNS.

This clonotype was detected many times. V usage is TRBV6-1 and J usage is TRBJ2-1; no clear D gene. CDR3 length: 13 residues. Germline CDR1 is MNHNS and CDR2 is SASEGT. V was clipped by 5 bases and J by 4 bases, with 9 bases between them. CDR3 protein: CASSLDWYNEQFF. DNA of the CDR3: TGTGCCAGCAGTCTTGACTGGTACAATGAGCAGTTCTTC.

There are a few counts of this clonotype. The chain recombines TRBV7-9 with TRBJ2-4; 10 bases agree with TRBD2. Trimming took 8 bases from V and 5 from J; bases not matched to a gene: 6. CDR1 is SEHNR and CDR2 is FQNEAQ in the germline V gene (reference sequence). This CDR3 comprises 14 residues. The CDR3 DNA sequence: TGTGCCAGCGGGGTAGCGGGAGGCGAAAACATTCAGTACTTC. Protein product: CASGVAGGENIQYF.

This clonotype occurred a few times. V and J are TRBV27 and TRBJ2-7; the D is unclear. Germline loops: CDR1 MNHEY, CDR2 SMNVEV (reference sequence). V lost 5 bases, J lost 3 bases, and 11 bases lay in between. The CDR3 is 13 residues long. CDR3 bases: TGTGCCAGCAGTCCTTCCGAGAGCTACGAGCAGTACTTC. This translates into CASSPSESYEQYF.

This chain links TRBV12-3 or TRBV12-4 with TRBJ2-1; D not resolved. Between the trimmed V and J ends, which lost 3 bases and 0 bases, there was a span of 3 bases. This CDR3 comprises 13 residues. CDR3 in DNA: TGTGCCAGCAGTTTTGACTCCTACAATGAGCAGTTCTTC. It codes for CASSFDSYNEQFF.

This clonotype was picked up a small number of times. V and J are TRBV7-2 and TRBJ1-4, with a weak D call TRBD1 (6 bases). The CDR3 is 14 amino acids. Germline values: CDR1 SGHTA, CDR2 FQGNSA. The V end was cut by 3 bases, the J end by 5 bases, with 10 bases between. CDR3 protein: CASSLTGHNEKLFF. CDR3 DNA: TGTGCCAGCAGCTTGACAGGACACAATGAAAAACTGTTTTTT.

The table lists this clonotype with a few counts. The V and J genes are TRBV10-3 and TRBJ2-7; D ambiguous. The CDR3 has 12 amino acids. CDR1 and CDR2 (germline): ENHRY, SYGVKD. V lost 10 bases to trimming and J lost 3 bases, with 13 bases between them. CDR3 amino acids: CATNVGDYEQYF. CDR3 nucleotide sequence: TGTGCCACCAACGTCGGAGACTACGAGCAGTACTTC.

This clonotype showed up just a few times. The chain is built from TRBV29-1 and TRBJ1-1, with 8 bases fitting TRBD1. Losses at the gene ends were 5 bases for V and 7 bases for J; bases not matched to a gene: 3. The CDR3 runs to 11 residues. The germline V gene encodes CDR1 SQVTM and CDR2 ANQGSEA. In DNA form, the CDR3 reads TGCAGCGTTTCACAGGGGGATGAAGCTTTCTTT. It yields the protein CSVSQGDEAFF.

The rearrangement links TRBV24-1 to TRBJ1-1; no firm D call. The V and J ends lost 2 bases and 9 bases respectively, with 12 bases between them. Per germline, CDR1 KGHDR and CDR2 SFDVKD. The CDR3 covers 13 residues. CDR3 region: CATSDSAPGKAFF. CDR3 DNA sequence: TGTGCCACCAGTGATTCGGCCCCCGGAAAAGCTTTCTTT.

The rearrangement joins TRBV11-3 to TRBJ1-2; possible D gene TRBD1, 6 bases. The ends were cut back, 1 base at V and 8 bases at J, with 11 bases in the middle. CDR3 size: 13 residues. Germline V gene lookup returns CDR1 SGHNT and CDR2 YENEEA. The DNA of the CDR3 is TGTGCCAGCAGCTTAGTGCAGGGACACGGCTACACCTTC. Translating it yields CASSLVQGHGYTF.

This clonotype is a singleton in its sample. V usage is TRBV6-5 and J usage is TRBJ2-1, with D possibly being TRBD1 (6 bases). The ends were cut back, 7 bases at V and 7 bases at J, with 23 bases in the middle. Looked up from germline, CDR1 is MNHEY and CDR2 is SVGAGI. The CDR3 covers 16 residues. This chain's CDR3 is CASTPSLGDTRNEQFF. Here the CDR3 DNA reads TGTGCCAGCACCCCATCCCTGGGGGACACTAGGAATGAGCAGTTCTTC.

This chain joins TRBV11-2 and TRBJ2-7; 7 nucleotides agree with TRBD1. This CDR3 region has 14 residues. Losses at the gene ends were 5 bases for V and 3 bases for J; bases not matched to a gene: 7. The germline gives CDR1 SGHAT, CDR2 FQNNGV. CDR3 region: CASSLGQSNYEQYF. The DNA of the CDR3 is TGTGCCAGCAGCCTGGGACAGTCTAACTACGAGCAGTACTTC.

Only a few counts were recorded for this clonotype. The J gene is TRBJ2-1, the V gene TRBV10-3, with D possibly TRBD2 on 6 matching bases. Per germline, CDR1 ENHRY and CDR2 SYGVKD. V was pared by 2 bases and J by 7 bases, with 15 bases between. The CDR3 extends over 15 amino acids. For the CDR3, the DNA is TGTGCCATCAGTGAGAGGAGGGAGTGGAGGAATGAGCAGTTCTTC. Translation: CAISERREWRNEQFF.